This T cell receptor beta chain originates from a study of blood T cell repertoires in COVID-19. Study summary: T cells, B-cell-depleted T cells, or PBMCs provided the cDNA or gDNA that served as material.

Repertoires were generated with immunoSEQ multiplex PCR, while TCRdb's copy carries only in-frame clones and drops some. The sample lists approximately 150,000 clones, 81% seen once, with 11% in the top ten. Germline loops: CDR1 SGHRS, CDR2 YFSETQ. The trim removed 0 bases at V and 0 bases at J, leaving 3 bases unmatched. CDR3 length: 16 residues. This clonotype was obtained from a man between 60 and 75 years old with active or convalescent COVID-19. What was sequenced was peripheral blood. This chain connects TRBV5-1 to TRBJ2-1, with 7 bases lining up with TRBD2. Here the CDR3 DNA reads TGCGCCAGCAGCTTGGGTGGGGGGGACTCCTACAATGAGCAGTTCTTC. It is translated as CASSLGGGDSYNEQFF.